This T cell receptor beta chain is from a study of blood T cell repertoires in COVID-19. Only in-frame clones appear in the TCRdb table, and some are missing; sequencing was by immunoSEQ multiplex PCR. Counted here are under 150,000 clones, around 83% occurring once; the ten biggest clones make up over 15%. In germline, CDR1 is LNHNV, CDR2 YYDKDF (reference sequence). V lost 0 bases and J 5 bases, leaving 7 bases between the germline ends. The CDR3 loop spans 14 amino acids. This clonotype was obtained from a man between 25 and 39 years old who had recovered from COVID-19. Sample: PBMCs or T cells enriched from blood (not recorded which). The rearrangement joins TRBV15 to TRBJ2-2; TRBD2 might be the D (6 bases). The CDR3 sequence: CATSREGGTGELFF. The CDR3 DNA sequence: TGTGCCACCAGCAGAGAGGGGGGTACCGGGGAGCTGTTTTTT.